Detailed here is one T cell receptor (beta chain). The antigen is unknown. The PCR contained 60 Vbeta and 13 Jbeta primers. Only in-frame clones appear in the TCRdb table, and some are missing; sequencing was by immunoSEQ multiplex PCR. The sample consists of roughly 200,000 clones, about 81% of them appearing once. The sample belongs to a study of cytomegalovirus exposure and HLA in healthy donors. This CDR3 is built from 16 residues. Germline lookup yields CDR1 LNHDA and CDR2 SQIVND (reference sequence). V lost 10 bases to trimming and J lost 5 bases, with 24 bases between them. Notes on the study in general: Investigators reported under 200 TCR beta chains as tied to cytomegalovirus. There were several of the most significant clusters that appeared linked to common viral pathogens in a later analysis. Analyzed later, most CMV-associated TCR beta chains appeared HLA-restricted. A few V segments could not be told apart, such as TRBV6-2 and TRBV6-3, and were left out.

This chain links TRBV19 with TRBJ1-5; a weak D match, TRBD1 (6 bases). Input material: PBMCs. The source is a woman aged 40 to 50 in good health and CMV-seronegative. The CDR3 DNA reads TGTGCCACCACAACCGCCCTGGGGGCGCGGCATCAGCCCCAGCATTTT. The encoded protein is CATTTALGARHQPQHF.